Listed below are T cell receptor beta chains from one sample, sequenced in a study of T cell repertoires in cytomegalovirus infection. Antigens of these TCRs are unknown. Via MiXCR, TCRdb re-called the reads, giving one row per CDR3 protein. The data hold approximately 1,000,000 distinct CDR3 sequences, with roughly 30% observed a single time. The material was cultured CD8+ T cells from PBMCs, obtained from culture after CMV antigen stimulation. The source of these receptors is a human donor in good health (CMV status not recorded). Some clones in this sample may be carry-over from other donors' samples. CDR3s include the opening cysteine and the closing phenylalanine or tryptophan. The D gene is left open where the match is weak. A row's size may be missing; if present it is once, few, many or a size class.

clone_size,d_call,v_call,j_call,cdr3_aa,cdr3_nt
once,NA,TRBV20-1,TRBJ2-7,CSALQAGDTIYEQYF,TGCAGTGCCCTTCAGGCGGGGGACACCATCTACGAGCAGTACTTC
NA,NA,TRBV7-4,TRBJ1-2,CASSLEGQIGNF,TGTGCCAGCAGCTTAGAAGGCCAGATCGGAAACTTC
NA,TRBD1,TRBV7-6,TRBJ1-2,CASSYSTGAEGYTF,TGTGCTAGCAGCTACTCCACAGGGGCGGAGGGCTACACCTTC
NA,TRBD1,TRBV27,TRBJ1-5,CASSNRGLPQHF,TGTGCCAGCAGTAACAGGGGACTGCCCCAGCATTTT
few,NA,TRBV2,TRBJ2-5,CASKPGTQETQYF,TGTGCCAGCAAACCCGGGACTCAAGAGACCCAGTACTTC
few,NA,TRBV6-1,TRBJ1-6,CASSLGPSSYNSPLHF,TGTGCCAGCAGCCTCGGACCGAGCTCCTATAATTCACCCCTCCACTTT
many,NA,TRBV12-3/TRBV12-4,TRBJ1-2,CASRSRVYGYTF,TGTGCCTCCCGAAGCAGAGTCTATGGCTACACCTTC
NA,TRBD1,TRBV27,TRBJ2-7,CVSSLRTGVGEQYF,TGTGTCAGCAGTTTAAGGACAGGGGTGGGCGAGCAGTACTTC
NA,NA,TRBV6-6,TRBJ2-2,CASSYMGTGELFF,TGTGCCAGCAGTTACATGGGGACCGGGGAGCTGTTTTTT
few,NA,TRBV12-3/TRBV12-4,TRBJ2-5,CASSPEIKETQYF,TGTGCCAGCAGCCCGGAGATAAAAGAGACCCAGTACTTC
once,TRBD2,TRBV27,TRBJ2-3,CASSLQSGDSTDTQYF,TGTGCCAGCAGTTTACAGAGCGGGGATAGCACAGATACGCAGTATTTT
NA,NA,TRBV6-1,TRBJ2-2,CASSEEGVPGELFF,TGTGCCAGCAGTGAAGAGGGAGTACCCGGGGAGCTGTTTTTT
NA,TRBD1,TRBV2,TRBJ2-3,CASPGQGRKDTQYF,TGTGCCAGCCCCGGACAGGGGAGGAAAGATACGCAGTATTTT
NA,NA,TRBV7-9,TRBJ1-3,CASSLDSGTDTIYF,TGTGCCAGCAGCCTCGACAGCGGCACCGACACCATATATTTT
NA,NA,TRBV19,TRBJ1-2,CASTLQYLEGNYGYTF,TGTGCCAGTACCCTTCAATATTTGGAGGGAAACTATGGCTACACCTTC
NA,NA,TRBV2,TRBJ2-5,CASRPPTSHQETQYF,TGTGCCAGCAGACCACCGACTTCACACCAAGAGACCCAGTACTTC
NA,NA,TRBV7-9,TRBJ2-5,CASSLQDPQETQYF,TGTGCCAGCAGCTTACAGGATCCCCAAGAGACCCAGTACTTC
NA,TRBD1,TRBV12-3/TRBV12-4,TRBJ2-5,CSRRPGTGEETQYF,TGTTCCAGAAGACCCGGGACAGGGGAAGAGACCCAGTACTTC
few,NA,TRBV7-6,TRBJ2-7,CASSASGEQYF,TGTGCCAGCAGCGCTTCGGGGGAGCAGTACTTC
NA,TRBD1,TRBV27,TRBJ2-3,CASSSPWDRGLNTQYF,TGTGCCAGCAGTTCCCCATGGGACAGGGGTTTAAATACGCAGTATTTT
few,NA,TRBV12-3/TRBV12-4,TRBJ1-2,CASSPQGFGGYTF,TGTGCCAGCAGTCCGCAGGGATTTGGTGGCTACACCTTC
NA,NA,TRBV6-1,TRBJ2-5,CASSGRAEDRGTQYF,TGTGCCAGCAGTGGGCGGGCAGAAGACCGTGGGACCCAGTACTTC
few,NA,TRBV6-2/TRBV6-3,TRBJ1-1,CASSPTRNFQNTEAFF,TGTGCCAGCAGCCCGACGCGGAACTTCCAGAACACTGAAGCTTTCTTT
few,NA,TRBV5-4,TRBJ2-2,CASSHLQEQRTGELFF,TGTGCCAGCAGCCACCTACAAGAGCAGCGGACCGGGGAGCTGTTTTTT
few,NA,TRBV7-9,TRBJ1-1,CASSSIDTEAFF,TGTGCCAGCAGCTCGATAGACACTGAAGCTTTCTTT
NA,NA,TRBV27,TRBJ1-5,CASSVSRRNQPQHF,TGTGCCAGCAGTGTCTCGAGACGGAATCAGCCCCAGCATTTT
few,NA,TRBV7-9,TRBJ2-2,CASSDFTGELFF,TGTGCCAGCAGTGACTTCACCGGGGAGCTGTTTTTT
few,TRBD1,TRBV5-4,TRBJ1-1,CASSRPGQGQGEMNTEAFF,TGTGCCAGCAGCCGACCGGGACAGGGGCAGGGCGAGATGAACACTGAAGCTTTCTTT
NA,TRBD2,TRBV6-6,TRBJ2-2,CASTPTPGGPGELFF,TGTGCCAGCACACCCACCCCGGGGGGGCCCGGGGAGCTGTTTTTT
few,TRBD2,TRBV6-2/TRBV6-3,TRBJ2-1,CASSPSAGGYEQFF,TGTGCCAGCAGTCCCTCGGCGGGGGGCTATGAGCAGTTCTTC
many,NA,TRBV7-2,TRBJ2-5,CASSLRGRRQETQYF,TGTGCCAGCAGCCTTAGAGGGAGAAGGCAAGAGACCCAGTACTTC
many,NA,TRBV6-6,TRBJ1-3,CASSYSILSGNTIYF,TGTGCCAGCAGTTACTCGATTCTCTCTGGAAACACCATATATTTT
NA,TRBD2,TRBV4-1,TRBJ2-1,CASSLLREGNEQFF,TGCGCCAGCAGCCTTCTCAGGGAGGGGAATGAGCAGTTCTTC
NA,NA,TRBV7-9,TRBJ2-3,CASSPPGGYGQYF,TGTGCCAGCAGCCCCCCAGGAGGGTACGGGCAGTATTTT
few,NA,TRBV7-9,TRBJ2-4,CASSIDGAGKNIQYF,TGTGCCAGCAGTATCGACGGGGCAGGCAAAAACATTCAGTACTTC
few,TRBD1,TRBV9,TRBJ1-2,CASSGPGQGIDGYTF,TGTGCCAGCAGCGGACCGGGACAGGGGATAGATGGCTACACCTTC
few,NA,TRBV4-1,TRBJ1-6,CASSQGPGLVF,TGCGCCAGCAGCCAAGGTCCGGGACTCGTTTTT
many,NA,TRBV7-2,TRBJ1-1,CASRLGGEAFF,TGTGCCAGCAGACTTGGAGGCGAAGCTTTCTTT
NA,TRBD1,TRBV6-2/TRBV6-3,TRBJ2-2,CASSQGTAPGTGELFF,TGTGCCAGCAGTCAGGGGACAGCTCCGGGGACCGGGGAGCTGTTTTTT
NA,NA,TRBV12-5,TRBJ2-7,CASGLASGQVKLEQYF,TGTGCTAGTGGTTTGGCCTCGGGGCAGGTGAAACTCGAGCAGTACTTC
few,TRBD1,TRBV14,TRBJ1-2,CASSPLQDRADYGYTF,TGTGCCAGCAGCCCCCTCCAGGACAGGGCCGACTATGGCTACACCTTC
few,NA,TRBV6-5,TRBJ2-7,CASSYSRHSYEQYF,TGTGCCAGCAGTTACAGCCGGCACTCCTACGAGCAGTACTTC
NA,NA,TRBV7-3,TRBJ2-1,CASSLSQSNEQFF,TGTGCCAGCAGCTTATCTCAGAGCAATGAGCAGTTCTTC
NA,NA,TRBV25-1,TRBJ1-2,CASSEYWTDYGYTF,TGTGCCAGCAGTGAATATTGGACAGACTATGGCTACACCTTC
few,NA,TRBV7-9,TRBJ2-5,CASSLEAEKETQYF,TGTGCCAGCAGCTTAGAAGCCGAAAAAGAGACCCAGTACTTC
NA,TRBD1,TRBV7-9,TRBJ2-2,CASSDSRDRVPGELFF,TGTGCCAGCAGCGATTCCCGGGACAGGGTTCCCGGGGAGCTGTTTTTT
few,NA,TRBV14,TRBJ1-1,CASSLTPWEAFF,TGTGCCAGCAGCCTCACGCCTTGGGAAGCTTTCTTT
few,NA,TRBV7-2,TRBJ1-2,CASSSSGSGGGYGYTF,TGTGCCAGCAGCTCCAGTGGCAGCGGGGGTGGATATGGCTACACCTTC
NA,NA,TRBV5-1,TRBJ2-7,CASSTDAALGFDEQYF,TGCGCCAGCAGCACCGATGCAGCCCTGGGTTTCGACGAGCAGTACTTC
NA,NA,TRBV2,TRBJ2-1,CASSSGLNSYNEQFF,TGTGCCAGCAGCTCGGGACTGAACTCCTACAATGAGCAGTTCTTC
NA,NA,TRBV7-6,TRBJ1-1,CASSQYRERLSEAFF,TGTGCCAGCAGCCAATACAGGGAACGACTCAGTGAAGCTTTCTTT
NA,TRBD1,TRBV25-1,TRBJ2-5,CASSEYFAGGDPTETQYF,TGTGCCAGCAGTGAATATTTTGCAGGGGGCGATCCAACGGAGACCCAGTACTTC
NA,TRBD1,TRBV7-6,TRBJ2-4,CASSLRTGEDIQYF,TGTGCCAGCAGCTTGCGGACAGGTGAAGACATTCAGTACTTC
NA,TRBD1,TRBV6-2/TRBV6-3,TRBJ2-5,CASSYSETGGQETQYF,TGTGCCAGCAGTTACTCGGAGACAGGGGGTCAAGAGACCCAGTACTTC
few,TRBD1,TRBV27,TRBJ2-3,CASSFVRGSTDTQYF,TGTGCCAGCAGTTTTGTCAGGGGGAGCACAGATACGCAGTATTTT
NA,NA,TRBV5-1,TRBJ1-1,CASSRSEAFF,TGCGCCAGCAGCCGATCCGAAGCTTTCTTT
few,NA,TRBV7-9,TRBJ1-1,CASSLGSRVIEAFF,TGTGCCAGCAGCTTAGGGTCAAGAGTTATTGAAGCTTTCTTT
once,NA,TRBV27,TRBJ2-2,CASTSTATNTGELFF,TGTGCCAGCACCTCGACAGCTACGAACACCGGGGAGCTGTTTTTT
NA,NA,TRBV24-1,TRBJ2-5,CATSDLRGQLGETQYF,TGTGCCACCAGTGATTTGCGGGGCCAACTAGGGGAGACCCAGTACTTC
many,TRBD2,TRBV7-2,TRBJ2-7,CASSLVGGGDFYEQYF,TGTGCCAGCAGCTTAGTTGGCGGGGGGGATTTCTACGAGCAGTACTTC